The 18 T cell receptor beta chains listed next were all sequenced from one sample in a study of T cell responses to AZD1222 COVID-19 vaccine. Profiled with immunoSEQ multiplex PCR; TCRdb holds only in-frame clones, not every one. The sample shows about 110,000 clones, around 94% of them seen only once. Sequenced material: peripheral blood, taken on day 0 of AZD1222 vaccination. Every receptor here comes from an adult in good health.

The chain links TRBV5-1 to TRBJ2-7; weak D call: TRBD1 (6 bases). V gave up 4 bases and J gave up 1 base, with 12 bases separating them. Germline V lookup: CDR1 SGHRS, CDR2 YFSETQ. The CDR3 spans 14 residues. CDR3 DNA: TGCGCCAGCAGCGCCTGGACAGCTTCCTACGAGCAGTACTTC. Protein sequence: CASSAWTASYEQYF.

This clone was counted only a few times. This chain links TRBV5-4 with TRBJ1-1; 8 bases match TRBD1. The germline V gene encodes CDR1 SGHNT and CDR2 YYREEE (reference sequence). The CDR3 sequence is 14 residues long. V gave up 4 bases and J gave up 4 bases; unmatched junction bases: 6. Here the CDR3 DNA reads TGTGCCAGCAGCACGCGGGACAGGTCCACTGAAGCTTTCTTT. Translated: CASSTRDRSTEAFF.

This clone is a singleton in its sample. The chain joins TRBV30 to TRBJ1-2; 8 nucleotides match TRBD1. V lost 2 bases and J lost 7; bases outside the gene matches: 9. Germline V lookup: CDR1 GTSNPN, CDR2 SVGIG (reference sequence). The CDR3 totals 14 residues. The CDR3 coding sequence is TGTGCCTGGAGTTGGAACAGGGGGTCTGGTGGCTACACCTTC. It translates to CAWSWNRGSGGYTF. Full variable domain (missing parts from reference TRBV30 and TRBJ1-2): SQTIHQWPATLVQPVGSPLSLECTVEGTSNPNLYWYRQAAGRGLQLLFYSVGIGQISSEVPQNLSASRPQDRQFILSSKKLLLSDSGFYLCAWSWNRGSGGYTFGSGTRLTVV.

This chain joins TRBV27 and TRBJ2-2; perhaps TRBD2 as D (5 bases). Trimming took off 5 bases at V and 4 bases at J, with 11 bases between the two ends. The CDR3 sequence is 14 residues long. The germline V gene encodes CDR1 MNHEY and CDR2 SMNVEV (reference sequence). The CDR3 is CASSTSRGTGELFF. The CDR3, as DNA: TGTGCCAGCAGTACCTCCCGGGGCACCGGGGAGCTGTTTTTT.

V usage is TRBV4-3 and J usage is TRBJ1-2; 11 bases agree with TRBD1. V lost 0 bases to trimming and J lost 5 bases; unmatched junction nucleotides: 5. CDR1 is LGHNA, CDR2 YSLEER, per germline. The CDR3 covers 16 residues. CDR3 region: CASSQDEGQGAYGYTF. Here the CDR3 DNA reads TGCGCCAGCAGCCAAGACGAAGGACAGGGGGCTTATGGCTACACCTTC.

This sequence joins TRBV5-4 and TRBJ1-4; no firm D call. CDR1 and CDR2 (germline): SGHNT, YYREEE (reference sequence). V was pared by 4 bases and J by 0 bases, with 10 bases between. The CDR3 runs to 15 residues. CDR3 protein: CASSRTSSTNEKLFF. CDR3 sequence (DNA): TGTGCCAGCAGCCGCACCTCCTCAACTAATGAAAAACTGTTTTTT.

This chain connects TRBV7-9 to TRBJ1-2; tentatively, D is TRBD1 (6 bases). In germline, CDR1 is SEHNR, CDR2 FQNEAQ (reference sequence). Trimming cost V 1 base and J 6 bases, with 21 bases left between them. CDR3 length: 17 amino acids. CDR3 nucleotides: TGTGCCAGCAGCTTAGGGAGGGGCGGCCAGGGGAAACATGGCTACACCTTC. Translated, it gives CASSLGRGGQGKHGYTF.

This clone appeared a single time. V usage is TRBV2 and J usage is TRBJ1-5; 7 bases agree with TRBD1. Germline V gene data show CDR1 as SNHLY and CDR2 as FYNNEI. CDR3 length equals 14 residues. V gave up 8 bases and J gave up 5 bases; unmatched junction bases: 9. The CDR3 is CASGGDSPYQPQHF. CDR3 nucleotides: TGTGCCAGCGGAGGGGACAGTCCATATCAGCCCCAGCATTTT.

V and J are TRBV4-1 and TRBJ2-2, with 7 bases aligning to TRBD1. Germline loops: CDR1 MGHRA, CDR2 YSYEKL. V shed 1 base, J shed 5 bases, and the junction held 22 bases outside the gene matches. The CDR3 is 21 amino acids. The CDR3: CASSQVLGEPGQTPWTGELFF. The CDR3 nucleotides are TGCGCCAGCAGCCAAGTTCTCGGGGAACCGGGACAGACGCCGTGGACCGGGGAGCTGTTTTTT.

The chain uses TRBV5-4 and TRBJ1-6; 8 bases are shared with TRBD1. The trim removed 4 bases at V and 10 bases at J, leaving 7 bases unmatched. This CDR3 contains 14 residues. Per germline, CDR1 SGHNT and CDR2 YYREEE (reference sequence). CDR3 amino acids: CASSRMGTGSPLHF. Written as DNA, the CDR3 is TGTGCCAGCAGCCGTATGGGGACAGGATCACCCCTCCACTTT.

CDR3 sequence: CASRPGGTEAFF. The CDR3 DNA reads as TGCGCCAGCCGTCCAGGGGGCACTGAAGCTTTCTTT. The J gene is TRBJ1-1, the V gene TRBV10-2, with TRBD1 matching over 7 bases. V gave up 8 bases and J gave up 4 bases; unmatched junction bases: 4. The CDR3 covers 12 residues. Germline V gives CDR1 WSHSY, CDR2 SAAADI.

This rearrangement joins TRBV2 to TRBJ2-5; 10 bases fit TRBD2. Trimming at V came to 5 bases and at J to 5 bases, leaving 8 bases not matched to a gene. From germline, CDR1 is SNHLY and CDR2 FYNNEI. CDR3 length: 15 residues. CDR3 bases: TGTGCCAGCAGTCACCGACTAGCGGGTGGGGAGACCCAGTACTTC. It codes for CASSHRLAGGETQYF.

This clone was counted only a few times. V and J are TRBV19 and TRBJ1-2; D is unresolved. Germline V gene lookup returns CDR1 LNHDA and CDR2 SQIVND (reference sequence). This CDR3 region has 14 residues. The V gene lost 3 bases and the J gene lost 1 base, with 9 bases spanning the gap. The chain's CDR3 is CASSMLGNNYGYTF. CDR3 DNA: TGTGCCAGTAGTATGTTGGGTAATAACTATGGCTACACCTTC.

The V gene is TRBV30, the J gene TRBJ1-5, with a possible D match to TRBD1 (6 bases). Germline CDR1 reads GTSNPN; CDR2 reads SVGIG (reference sequence). V was clipped by 2 bases and J by 0 bases, with 20 bases between them. The CDR3 has 18 residues. The CDR3 is CAWSPRRGGVDSNQPQHF. In nucleotides, the CDR3 is TGTGCCTGGAGTCCCCGGCGAGGGGGGGTGGATAGCAATCAGCCCCAGCATTTT.

V is TRBV9 and J is TRBJ2-1; 14 bases agree with TRBD2. CDR3 length: 15 amino acids. Germline values: CDR1 SGDLS, CDR2 YYNGEE. V shed 4 bases, J shed 10 bases, and the junction held 7 bases outside the gene matches. The CDR3 nucleotides read TGTGCCAGCAGCCCGGGACTAGCGGGGGTTAGGGAGCAGTTCTTC. Amino acid sequence: CASSPGLAGVREQFF.

The chain uses TRBV19 and TRBJ2-1, with D perhaps matching TRBD2 (6 bases). The germline V and J ends were trimmed by 0 bases and 4 bases, with 19 bases remaining between them. The CDR3 totals 18 residues. CDR1 and CDR2 (germline): LNHDA, SQIVND (reference sequence). The CDR3: CASSIDRASRGRYNEQFF. The CDR3 bases are TGTGCCAGTAGTATAGATCGAGCAAGTCGGGGGAGGTACAATGAGCAGTTCTTC.

The V call is TRBV6-5, the J call TRBJ1-1; D remains ambiguous. The CDR3 extends over 14 amino acids. Between the trimmed V and J ends, which lost 0 bases and 1 base, there was a span of 6 bases. Looked up from germline, CDR1 is MNHEY and CDR2 is SVGAGI. The CDR3 loop is CASSYSRANTEAFF. The DNA of the CDR3 is TGTGCCAGCAGTTACTCCCGGGCGAACACTGAAGCTTTCTTT.

V gene TRBV7-2 combines with J gene TRBJ2-7; 9 bases match TRBD2. Germline V lookup: CDR1 SGHTA, CDR2 FQGNSA. The V gene end was trimmed by 4 bases and the J gene end by 2 bases; junction bases not matched to a gene: 6. This CDR3 comprises 15 residues. The CDR3 sequence: CASSSLTSGTYEQYF. For the CDR3, the DNA is TGTGCCAGCAGCTCCCTGACTAGCGGAACCTACGAGCAGTACTTC.